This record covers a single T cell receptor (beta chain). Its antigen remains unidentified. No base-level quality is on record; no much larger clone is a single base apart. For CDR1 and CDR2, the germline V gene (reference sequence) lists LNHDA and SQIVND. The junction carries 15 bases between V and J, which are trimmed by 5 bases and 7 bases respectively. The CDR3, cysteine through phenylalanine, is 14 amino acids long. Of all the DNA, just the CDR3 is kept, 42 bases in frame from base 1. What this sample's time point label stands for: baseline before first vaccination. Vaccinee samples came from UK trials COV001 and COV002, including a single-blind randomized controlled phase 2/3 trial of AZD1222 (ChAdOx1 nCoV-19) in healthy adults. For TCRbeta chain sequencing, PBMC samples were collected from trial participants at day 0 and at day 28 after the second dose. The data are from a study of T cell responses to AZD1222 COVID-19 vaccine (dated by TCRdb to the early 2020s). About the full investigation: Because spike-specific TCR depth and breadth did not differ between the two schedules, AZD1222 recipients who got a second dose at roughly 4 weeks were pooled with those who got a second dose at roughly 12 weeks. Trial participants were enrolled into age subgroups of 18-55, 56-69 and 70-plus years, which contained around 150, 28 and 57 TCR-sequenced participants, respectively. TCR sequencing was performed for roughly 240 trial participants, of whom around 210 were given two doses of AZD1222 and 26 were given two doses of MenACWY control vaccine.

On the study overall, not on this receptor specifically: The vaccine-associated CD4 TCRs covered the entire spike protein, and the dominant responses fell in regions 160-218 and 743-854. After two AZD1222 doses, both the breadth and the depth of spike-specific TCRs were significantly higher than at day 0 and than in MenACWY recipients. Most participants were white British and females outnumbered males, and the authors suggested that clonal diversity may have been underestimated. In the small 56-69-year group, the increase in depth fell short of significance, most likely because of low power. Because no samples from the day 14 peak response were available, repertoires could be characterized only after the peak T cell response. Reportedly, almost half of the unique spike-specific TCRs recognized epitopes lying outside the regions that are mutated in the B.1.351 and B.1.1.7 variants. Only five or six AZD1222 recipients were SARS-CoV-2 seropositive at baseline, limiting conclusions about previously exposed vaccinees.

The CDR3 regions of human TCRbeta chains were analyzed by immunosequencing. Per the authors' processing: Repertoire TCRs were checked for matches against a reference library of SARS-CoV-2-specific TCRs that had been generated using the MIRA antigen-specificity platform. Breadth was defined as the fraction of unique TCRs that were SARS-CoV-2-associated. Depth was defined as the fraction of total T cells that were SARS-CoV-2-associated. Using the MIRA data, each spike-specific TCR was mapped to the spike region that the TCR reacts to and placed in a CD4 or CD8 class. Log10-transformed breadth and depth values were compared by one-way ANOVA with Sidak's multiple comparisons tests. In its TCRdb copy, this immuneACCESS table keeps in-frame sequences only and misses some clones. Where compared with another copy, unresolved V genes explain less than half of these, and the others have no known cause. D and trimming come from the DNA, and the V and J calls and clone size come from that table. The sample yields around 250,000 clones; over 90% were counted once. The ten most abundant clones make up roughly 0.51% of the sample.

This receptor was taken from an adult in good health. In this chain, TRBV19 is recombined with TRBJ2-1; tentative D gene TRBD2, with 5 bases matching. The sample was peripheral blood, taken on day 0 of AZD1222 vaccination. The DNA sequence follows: TGTGCCAGTAGTGTGGCAGCGGTTGGGAATGAGCAGTTCTTC. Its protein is CASSVAAVGNEQFF.